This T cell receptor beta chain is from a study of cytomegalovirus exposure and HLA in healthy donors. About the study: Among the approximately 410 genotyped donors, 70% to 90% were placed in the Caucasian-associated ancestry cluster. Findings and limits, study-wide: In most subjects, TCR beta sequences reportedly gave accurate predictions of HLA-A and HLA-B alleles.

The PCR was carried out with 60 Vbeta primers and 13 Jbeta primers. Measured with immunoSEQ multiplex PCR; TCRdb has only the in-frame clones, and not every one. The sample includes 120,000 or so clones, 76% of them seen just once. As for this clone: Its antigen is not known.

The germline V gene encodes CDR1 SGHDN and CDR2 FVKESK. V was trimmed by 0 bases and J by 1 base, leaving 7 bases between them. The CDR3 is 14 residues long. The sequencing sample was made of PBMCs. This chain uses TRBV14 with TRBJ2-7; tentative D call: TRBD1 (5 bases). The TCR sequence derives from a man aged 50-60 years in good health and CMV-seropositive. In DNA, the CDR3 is TGTGCCAGCAGCCAAGACAGGGCGTCCTACGAGCAGTACTTC. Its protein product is CASSQDRASYEQYF.